These 15 T cell receptor beta chains share one sample of origin, sequenced in a study of blood T cell repertoires in COVID-19. Profiled with immunoSEQ multiplex PCR; TCRdb holds only in-frame clones, not every one. The table records around 200,000 clones, 84% of them present only once. Source material: peripheral blood. These receptors originate from an elderly woman with active or convalescent COVID-19.

This clone appeared a few times. The V gene is TRBV7-2, the J gene TRBJ1-1; 7 bases are a match to TRBD1. CDR3 size: 14 residues. After removal of 5 bases from V and 0 bases from J, the junction contained 3 bases not matched to a gene. The V gene's germline CDR1 is SGHTA and CDR2 FQGNSA. In DNA, the CDR3 is TGTGCCAGCAGCCCGACAGGGTTGAACACTGAAGCTTTCTTT. It codes for CASSPTGLNTEAFF.

The chain joins TRBV9 to TRBJ2-5; TRBD2 matches 7 bases. Germline V lookup: CDR1 SGDLS, CDR2 YYNGEE. Trimming cost V 1 base and J 5 bases; bases outside gene matches: 11. This CDR3 is 16 amino acids long. CDR3 residues: CASSVRSLAAGETQYF. In DNA, the CDR3 is TGTGCCAGCAGCGTACGCAGTCTAGCGGCGGGGGAGACCCAGTACTTC. The full variable domain, in which reference TRBV9 and TRBJ2-5 provide the parts outside the CDR3, is DSGVTQTPKHLITATGQRVTLRCSPRSGDLSVYWYQQSLDQGLQFLIQYYNGEERAKGNILERFSAQQFPDLHSELNLSSLELGDSALYFCASSVRSLAAGETQYFGPGTRLLVL.

The chain recombines TRBV2 with TRBJ1-6, with no clear D. Germline-derived CDR1 and CDR2 are SNHLY and FYNNEI. V lost 5 bases to trimming and J lost 10 bases, with 9 bases between them. This CDR3 contains 12 residues. CDR3: CASSPGESPLHF. In DNA form, the CDR3 reads TGTGCCAGCAGTCCGGGTGAATCACCCCTCCACTTT.

The V call is TRBV3-1 (or the pseudogene TRBV3-2), the J call TRBJ1-4; 8 nucleotides match TRBD1. The CDR3 is 14 amino acids. Germline CDR1 and CDR2: LGHDT and YNNKEL (reference sequence). The V segment lost 4 bases and the J segment 5 bases; nucleotides outside the gene matches: 3. DNA of the CDR3: TGTGCCAGCAGCCTACAGGGGGGAAATGAAAAACTGTTTTTT. Translation gives CASSLQGGNEKLFF.

The V and J genes are TRBV7-2 and TRBJ1-2; D unresolved. This CDR3 spans 12 amino acids. Germline V gives CDR1 SGHTA, CDR2 FQGNSA. V lost 5 bases and J 7 bases, leaving 11 bases between the germline ends. CDR3 nucleotides: TGTGCCAGCAGCCCCTTAGGAGCTGGCTACACCTTC. Its protein product is CASSPLGAGYTF. The full variable domain, rest sourced from reference TRBV7-2 and TRBJ1-2, is GAGVSQSPSNKVTEKGKDVELRCDPISGHTALYWYRQSLGQGLEFLIYFQGNSAPDKSGLPSDRFSAERTGGSVSTLTIQRTQQEDSAVYLCASSPLGAGYTFGSGTRLTVV.

The DNA of the CDR3 is TGTGCCAGCAGTCGCGCTGGTAATGAGCAGTTCTTC. It codes for CASSRAGNEQFF. This chain connects TRBV27 to TRBJ2-1; D gene ambiguous. Germline CDR1 reads MNHEY; CDR2 reads SMNVEV (reference sequence). V lost 5 bases and J 7 bases, leaving 9 bases between the germline ends. This CDR3 is 12 amino acids long.

The chain uses TRBV5-1 and TRBJ1-1; D not certain. Germline lookup yields CDR1 SGHRS and CDR2 YFSETQ. The CDR3 has 13 residues. V was shortened by 0 bases and J by 7 bases, with 10 bases between the two germline ends. The chain's CDR3 is CASSLAQNLEAFF. The CDR3 DNA is TGCGCCAGCAGCTTGGCACAGAACCTTGAAGCTTTCTTT.

The V and J genes are TRBV9 and TRBJ1-2; D is ambiguous. With 3 bases removed from V and 4 bases from J, the gap between germline ends came to 13 bases. Germline V lookup: CDR1 SGDLS, CDR2 YYNGEE. The CDR3 sequence is 14 residues long. The CDR3 coding sequence is TGTGCCAGCAGCGCTCGAGATGGTGTCTATGGCTACACCTTC. This sequence encodes CASSARDGVYGYTF.

The V call is TRBV20-1, the J call TRBJ2-7, with 12 bases fitting TRBD2. V gave up 3 bases and J gave up 4 bases; unmatched junction bases: 7. CDR1 and CDR2 from the germline V gene are DFQATT and SNEGSKA (reference sequence). This CDR3 is built from 15 residues. CDR3 residues: CSASGLAGIGYEQYF. CDR3 DNA: TGCAGTGCTAGTGGACTAGCGGGAATAGGGTACGAGCAGTACTTC.

V gene TRBV7-9 combines with J gene TRBJ2-7; D not certain. CDR1 and CDR2 (germline): SEHNR, FQNEAQ (reference sequence). With 3 bases removed from V and 0 bases from J, the gap between germline ends came to 6 bases. CDR3 length: 13 amino acids. The CDR3 spells CASSFPDSYEQYF. CDR3 bases: TGTGCCAGCAGCTTTCCAGACTCCTACGAGCAGTACTTC.

The chain combines TRBV30 with TRBJ2-7; D gene uncertain. V lost 5 bases to trimming and J lost 7 bases, with 24 bases between them. The CDR3 is 15 residues long. Germline assignment: CDR1 GTSNPN and CDR2 SVGIG (reference sequence). In nucleotides, the CDR3 is TGTGCCTGGGTCCCCCCTAAGATGATATCGTGGGAGCAGTACTTC. This gives the protein CAWVPPKMISWEQYF.

The chain recombines TRBV27 with TRBJ1-4, with a weak D call TRBD1 (5 bases). Trimming removed 6 bases at V and 5 bases at J, with 10 bases between. CDR3 length equals 13 residues. The germline V gene has CDR1 MNHEY and CDR2 SMNVEV (reference sequence). The CDR3: CASRRGSNEKLFF. CDR3 nucleotides: TGTGCCAGCAGGCGGGGCAGCAATGAAAAACTGTTTTTT. Using reference TRBV27 and TRBJ1-4 for the parts outside the CDR3, the full variable domain is EAQVTQNPRYLITVTGKKLTVTCSQNMNHEYMSWYRQDPGLGLRQIYYSMNVEVTDKGDVPEGYKVSRKEKRNFPLILESPSPNQTSLYFCASRRGSNEKLFFGSGTQLSVL.

Points on this clone: The same CDR3 can be traced to other DNA sequences in this sample. The V call is TRBV7-2, the J call TRBJ2-7; weak D call: TRBD1 (5 bases). Trimming took 2 bases from V and 4 from J, leaving 9 bases between them. This CDR3 is built from 13 residues. Per germline, CDR1 SGHTA and CDR2 FQGNSA. As DNA, the CDR3 is TGTGCCAGCAGCTTATCAGGGTCTTACGAGCAGTACTTC. It codes for CASSLSGSYEQYF.

With regard to this clone: Other nucleotide sequences in the sample specify the same CDR3. The chain links TRBV30 to TRBJ1-1; tentative D call: TRBD1 (5 bases). CDR1 is GTSNPN, CDR2 SVGIG, per germline (reference sequence). This CDR3 is 13 amino acids long. Deletions cut 1 base from V and 0 bases from J, with 6 bases between. The CDR3 reads CAWSGQLNTEAFF. The CDR3 DNA is TGTGCCTGGAGTGGACAGTTGAACACTGAAGCTTTCTTT.

This clone is a singleton in its sample. This chain uses TRBV7-9 with TRBJ1-2; D not certain. The CDR3 has 14 amino acids. Trimming shortened V by 4 bases and J by 8 bases, and 17 bases separated the two germline ends. Germline CDR1 reads SEHNR; CDR2 reads FQNEAQ (reference sequence). The CDR3 spells CASSYHDRGGGYTF. CDR3 DNA: TGTGCCAGCAGCTATCATGACCGAGGAGGGGGCTACACCTTC.